A single T cell receptor (beta chain) is shown here with its context. Its recognized antigen is unknown. Per-nucleotide qualities are absent, and no much larger clonotype sits a single base away. TCRbeta CDR3 regions were amplified from genomic DNA by means of the immunoSEQ Assay, a bias-controlled multiplex PCR. The source study handled its data this way. Nucleated cell counts per sample were estimated from amplification of reference gene primers within the assay. To quantify the absolute abundance of each unique TCRbeta CDR3 rearrangement, sequence reads were collapsed and filtered. For each sample, productive Simpson clonality was calculated as the square root of Simpson's diversity index across productive rearrangements. TCRdb re-hosts the immuneACCESS table, in-frame sequences only. Its copies lack some clones; in the studies checked, an unresolved V gene accounts for under half of them, and the cause for the rest is not known. Clone size and V and J calls were adopted from that table, with D and trimming inferred from the DNA. This sample gives 70,000 to 95,000 clones in total; around 90% of them show up just once. In total, the top ten clones hold about 7% of the sample.

These data originate in a study of blood T cell repertoires in COVID-19 (dated by TCRdb to 2020 to 2022). With respect to the entire study: Samples covering the acute and convalescent phases of COVID-19 were provided by collaborators in the United States, Italy and Spain. The material from the prospective study consisted of cDNA or gDNA derived from T cells, B-cell-depleted T cells, or PBMCs. Deeply sampled blood TCRbeta repertoires from subjects exposed to, actively infected with, or recovered from COVID-19 were included in the dataset. A freely available public database, intended as a resource for researchers studying the immune response to SARS-CoV-2, is where the repertoires were released. The samples were drawn from two sources: the first 160 participants of the ongoing ImmuneRACE study, and 1,254 subjects contributed by 6 global collaborators. A de-identified subject ID, COVID-19 status, age in years and sex were almost always included in the sample metadata. Where available, HLA class I and class II types were obtained from metadata supplied by the sample provider rather than from assay-based typing. What the authors observed across the whole study: The quantity of clinical and demographic metadata differed by source and by participant and was supplied without curation.

Deletion took 5 bases off V and 2 bases off J, with a span of 8 bases between the germline ends. The CDR3 covers 13 residues, taking in both the cysteine and the phenylalanine. The entry retains the CDR3 DNA only, 39 bases that are in frame from base 1. The germline V gene specifies ENHRY as CDR1 and SYGVKD as CDR2. Each collaborating institution followed its own protocols to collect whole blood in K2EDTA tubes. For TCRbeta analysis, collaborators shipped samples in one of three forms: frozen whole blood, isolated PBMCs, or DNA extracted from either of those sample types. Recombination connected TRBV10-3 to TRBJ2-3, and TRBD2 may be the D gene, going by 5 matching bases. The sequenced sample consisted of peripheral blood. The clonotype was recovered from a man between 65 and 79 years old with acute or convalescent COVID-19. The CDR3 protein is CAISKDYTDTQYF. The bases are TGTGCCATCAGTAAAGACTACACAGATACGCAGTATTTT.